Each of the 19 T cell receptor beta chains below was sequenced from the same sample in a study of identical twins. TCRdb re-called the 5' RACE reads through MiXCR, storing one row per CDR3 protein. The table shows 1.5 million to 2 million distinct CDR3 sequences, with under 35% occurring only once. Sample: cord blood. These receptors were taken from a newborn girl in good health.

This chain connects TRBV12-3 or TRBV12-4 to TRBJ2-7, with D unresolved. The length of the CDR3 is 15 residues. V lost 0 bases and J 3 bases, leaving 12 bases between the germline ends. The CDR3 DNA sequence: TGTGCCAGCAGTTTAGCACATAGAGTAAGCTACGAGCAGTACTTC. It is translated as CASSLAHRVSYEQYF.

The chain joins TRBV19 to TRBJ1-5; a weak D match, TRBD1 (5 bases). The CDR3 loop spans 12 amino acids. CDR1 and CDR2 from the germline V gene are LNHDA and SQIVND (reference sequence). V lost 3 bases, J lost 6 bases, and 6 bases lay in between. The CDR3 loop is CASSMGGQPQHF. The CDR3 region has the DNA TGTGCCAGTAGTATGGGGGGTCAGCCCCAGCATTTT.

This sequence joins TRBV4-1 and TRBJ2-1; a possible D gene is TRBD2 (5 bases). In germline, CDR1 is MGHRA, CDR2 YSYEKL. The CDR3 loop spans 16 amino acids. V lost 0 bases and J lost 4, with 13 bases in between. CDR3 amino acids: CASSQEDSNLYNEQFF. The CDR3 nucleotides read TGCGCCAGCAGCCAAGAGGACTCTAACCTTTACAATGAGCAGTTCTTC.

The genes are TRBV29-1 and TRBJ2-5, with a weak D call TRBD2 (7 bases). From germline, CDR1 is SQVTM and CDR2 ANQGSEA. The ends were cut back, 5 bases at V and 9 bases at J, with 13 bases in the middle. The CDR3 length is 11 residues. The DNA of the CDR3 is TGCAGCGTTCAATCCGGGGGGCCCCAGTACTTC. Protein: CSVQSGGPQYF. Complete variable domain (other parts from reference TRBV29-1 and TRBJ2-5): SAVISQKPSRDICQRGTSLTIQCQVDSQVTMMFWYRQQPGQSLTLIATANQGSEATYESGFVIDKFPISRPNLTFSTLTVSNMSPEDSSIYLCSVQSGGPQYFGPGTRLLVL.

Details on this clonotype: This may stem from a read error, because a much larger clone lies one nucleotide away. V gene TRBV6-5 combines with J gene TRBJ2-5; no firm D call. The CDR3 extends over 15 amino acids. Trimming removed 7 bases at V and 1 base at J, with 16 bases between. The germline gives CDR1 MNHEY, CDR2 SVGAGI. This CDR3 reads CASNYGVAGQETQYF. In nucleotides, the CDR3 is TGTGCCAGCAATTATGGAGTAGCAGGCCAAGAGACCCAGTACTTC.

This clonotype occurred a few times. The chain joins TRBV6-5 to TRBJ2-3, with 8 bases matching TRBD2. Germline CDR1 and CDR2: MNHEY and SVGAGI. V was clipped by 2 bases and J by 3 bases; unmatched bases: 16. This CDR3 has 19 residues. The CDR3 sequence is CASSYVSSLAVLPTDTQYF. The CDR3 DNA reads TGTGCCAGCAGTTACGTCTCCTCACTAGCGGTTCTACCTACAGATACGCAGTATTTT.

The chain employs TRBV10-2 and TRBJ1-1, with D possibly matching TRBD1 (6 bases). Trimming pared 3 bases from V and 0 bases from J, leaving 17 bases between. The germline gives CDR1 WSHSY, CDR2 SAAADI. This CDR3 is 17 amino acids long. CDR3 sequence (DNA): TGCGCCAGCAGTGATGTGGGGGCAGGCCTAATGAACACTGAAGCTTTCTTT. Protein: CASSDVGAGLMNTEAFF.

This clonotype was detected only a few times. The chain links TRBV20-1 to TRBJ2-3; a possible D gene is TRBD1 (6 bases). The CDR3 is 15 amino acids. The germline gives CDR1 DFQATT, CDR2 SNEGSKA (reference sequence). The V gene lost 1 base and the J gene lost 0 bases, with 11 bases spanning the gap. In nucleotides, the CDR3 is TGCAGTGCTAGAGTGGGGGCCCCTAGCACAGATACGCAGTATTTT. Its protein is CSARVGAPSTDTQYF.

The CDR3 region has the DNA TGTGCCAGCAGTCCCACTCAATTAGCGGGGGGGCCCTCCGAGCAGTACTTC. The encoded protein is CASSPTQLAGGPSEQYF. This sequence joins TRBV6-6 and TRBJ2-7, with TRBD2 matching over 11 bases. The CDR3 totals 17 residues. Losses at the gene ends were 5 bases for V and 6 bases for J; bases not matched to a gene: 15. CDR1 is MNHNY, CDR2 SVGAGI, per germline (reference sequence).

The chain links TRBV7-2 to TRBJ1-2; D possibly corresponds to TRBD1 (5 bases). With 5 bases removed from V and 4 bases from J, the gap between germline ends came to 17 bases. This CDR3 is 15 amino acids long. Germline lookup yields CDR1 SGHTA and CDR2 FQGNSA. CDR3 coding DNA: TGTGCCAGCAGCCGGGGCAGGGAAGTACTCTATGGCTACACCTTC. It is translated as CASSRGREVLYGYTF.

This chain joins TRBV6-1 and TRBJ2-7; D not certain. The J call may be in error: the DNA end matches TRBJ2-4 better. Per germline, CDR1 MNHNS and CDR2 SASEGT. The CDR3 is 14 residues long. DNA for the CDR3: TGTGCCAGCCGGGCGTCCTGGGGCAAAAACATTCAGTACTTC. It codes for CASRASWGKNIQYF.

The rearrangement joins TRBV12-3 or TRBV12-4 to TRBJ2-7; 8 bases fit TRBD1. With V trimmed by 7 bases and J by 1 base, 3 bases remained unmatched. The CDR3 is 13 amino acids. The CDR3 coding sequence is TGTGCCAGCACTTACAGGGGGTCCTACGAGCAGTACTTC. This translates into CASTYRGSYEQYF.

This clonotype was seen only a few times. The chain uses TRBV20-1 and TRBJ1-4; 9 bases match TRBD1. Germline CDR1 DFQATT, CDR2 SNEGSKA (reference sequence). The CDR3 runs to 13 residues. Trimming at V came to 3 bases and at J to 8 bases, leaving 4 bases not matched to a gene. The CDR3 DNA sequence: TGCAGTGCTAGGAACAGGGGGCTGGAAAAACTGTTTTTT. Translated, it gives CSARNRGLEKLFF.

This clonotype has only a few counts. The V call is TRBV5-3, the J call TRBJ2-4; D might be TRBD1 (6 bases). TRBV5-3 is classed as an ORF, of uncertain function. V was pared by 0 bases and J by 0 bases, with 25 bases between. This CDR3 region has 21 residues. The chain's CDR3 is CARSLEILEQGCPLAKNIQYF. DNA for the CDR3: TGTGCCAGAAGCTTGGAGATCCTGGAACAGGGCTGCCCCCTAGCCAAAAACATTCAGTACTTC.

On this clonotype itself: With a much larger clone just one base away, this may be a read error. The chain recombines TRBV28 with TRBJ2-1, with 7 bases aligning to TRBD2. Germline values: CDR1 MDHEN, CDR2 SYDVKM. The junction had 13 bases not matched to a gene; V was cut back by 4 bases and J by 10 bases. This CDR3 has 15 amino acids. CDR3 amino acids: CASSSPTSATYEQFF. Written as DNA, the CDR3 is TGTGCCAGCAGTTCACCAACTAGCGCGACCTACGAGCAGTTCTTC.

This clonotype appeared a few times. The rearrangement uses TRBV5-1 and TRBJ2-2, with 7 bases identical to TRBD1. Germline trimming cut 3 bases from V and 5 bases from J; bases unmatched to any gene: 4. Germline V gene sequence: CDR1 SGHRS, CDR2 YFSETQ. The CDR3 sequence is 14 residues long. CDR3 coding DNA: TGCGCCAGCAGCTCGACAGGGCGGACCGGGGAGCTGTTTTTT. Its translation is CASSSTGRTGELFF.

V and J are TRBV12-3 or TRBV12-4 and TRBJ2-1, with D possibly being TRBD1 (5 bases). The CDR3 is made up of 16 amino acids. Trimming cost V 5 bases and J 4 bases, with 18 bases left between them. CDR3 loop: CASSIRGALQYNEQFF. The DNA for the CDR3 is TGTGCCAGCAGTATTAGGGGTGCACTCCAATACAATGAGCAGTTCTTC.

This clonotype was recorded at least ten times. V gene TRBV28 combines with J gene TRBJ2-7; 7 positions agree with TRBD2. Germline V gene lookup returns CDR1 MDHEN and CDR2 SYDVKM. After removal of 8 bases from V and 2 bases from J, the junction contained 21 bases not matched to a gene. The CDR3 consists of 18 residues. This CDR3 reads CASGDTTGLVWDPYEQYF. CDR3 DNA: TGTGCCAGCGGCGATACCACAGGACTAGTATGGGATCCCTACGAGCAGTACTTC.

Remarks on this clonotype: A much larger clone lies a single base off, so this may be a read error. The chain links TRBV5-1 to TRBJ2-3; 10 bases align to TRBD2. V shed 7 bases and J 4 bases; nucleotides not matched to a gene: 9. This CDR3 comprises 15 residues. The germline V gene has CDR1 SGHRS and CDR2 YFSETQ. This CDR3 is CASGTLAGGPDTQYF. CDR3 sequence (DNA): TGCGCCAGCGGCACATTAGCGGGAGGACCAGATACGCAGTATTTT.